This T cell receptor (beta chain) was found in a study of blood T cell repertoires in COVID-19. Study at large: Nucleic acid was either cDNA or gDNA, and it came from T cells, B-cell-depleted T cells, or PBMCs.

TCRdb keeps only in-frame clones here, not all; method: immunoSEQ multiplex PCR. The sample has approximately 280,000 clones, 90% seen once. Enrollment of patients from Seattle took place during active infection, with longitudinal follow-up. V lost 0 bases, J lost 0 bases, and 16 bases lay in between. The CDR3 runs to 18 residues. From germline, CDR1 is SGHDT and CDR2 YYEEEE. The TCR comes from a woman aged 30 to 39 with COVID-19, enrolled during active disease. Input material: peripheral blood. This chain joins TRBV5-6 and TRBJ1-5; D possibly corresponds to TRBD1 (6 bases). The CDR3 here is CASSLGPHREDSNQPQHF. In DNA form, the CDR3 reads TGTGCCAGCAGCTTGGGTCCTCACAGGGAAGATAGCAATCAGCCCCAGCATTTT.